Following are 27 T cell receptor beta chains from one sample sequenced in a study of cytomegalovirus exposure and HLA in healthy donors. The protocol was immunoSEQ multiplex PCR, while the TCRdb copy is restricted to in-frame clones and leaves out a portion. The sample carries about 220,000 clones, 88% recorded once. Sequenced material: PBMCs. These receptors were collected from a woman between 18 and 29 years old in good health and CMV-seronegative.

The V call is TRBV29-1, the J call TRBJ1-4; D may be TRBD1 (5 bases). Germline V CDR1 and CDR2: SQVTM, ANQGSEA. The CDR3 has 15 amino acids. The germline V and J ends were trimmed by 6 bases and 0 bases, with 14 bases remaining between them. The CDR3 region is CSVAATGATNEKLFF. Written as DNA, the CDR3 is TGCAGCGTCGCGGCCACGGGGGCAACTAATGAAAAACTGTTTTTT.

This clone came up once. The V call is TRBV19, the J call TRBJ2-1, with 13 positions matching TRBD2. The CDR3 length is 16 residues. Per the germline V gene, CDR1 is LNHDA and CDR2 is SQIVND (reference sequence). The ends lost 6 bases at V and 5 bases at J; junction bases unmatched: 7. Written as DNA, the CDR3 is TGTGCCAGTAGCGCGCCGGGACTAGCGGGAAACAATGAGCAGTTCTTC. Its protein is CASSAPGLAGNNEQFF.

The CDR3 region is CASSSTGGNRQNTEAFF. In nucleotides, the CDR3 is TGTGCCAGCAGCTCCACAGGGGGCAATCGACAGAACACTGAAGCTTTCTTT. The V gene is TRBV7-9, the J gene TRBJ1-1; 9 bases fit TRBD1. Germline V gene data show CDR1 as SEHNR and CDR2 as FQNEAQ (reference sequence). The J segment lost 1 base and the V segment lost 4 bases, leaving 10 bases of the junction unmatched. This CDR3 spans 17 amino acids.

V usage is TRBV10-3 and J usage is TRBJ2-2; 7 nucleotides line up with TRBD1. Germline-derived CDR1 and CDR2 are ENHRY and SYGVKD. This CDR3 is 14 amino acids long. J was trimmed by 6 bases and V by 6 bases; bases with no gene match: 7. Here the CDR3 reads CAISIDRASGELFF. In DNA form, the CDR3 reads TGTGCCATCAGCATTGACAGGGCGTCCGGGGAGCTGTTTTTT.

This clone came up a few times. The chain carries TRBV5-1 and TRBJ2-7; tentative D call: TRBD1 (6 bases). This CDR3 comprises 15 residues. Germline V gene lookup returns CDR1 SGHRS and CDR2 YFSETQ. V lost 4 bases and J 3 bases, leaving 17 bases between the germline ends. CDR3 in DNA: TGCGCCAGCAGCCCGGGACACCGTGGCAACTACGAGCAGTACTTC. This codes for CASSPGHRGNYEQYF.

The chain is built from TRBV19 and TRBJ1-4; D uncertain. This CDR3 has 14 residues. V was clipped by 4 bases and J by 1 base, with 7 bases between them. Per germline, CDR1 LNHDA and CDR2 SQIVND (reference sequence). CDR3 sequence reads: CASSKQQTNEKLFF. Written as DNA, the CDR3 is TGTGCCAGTAGTAAACAGCAAACTAATGAAAAACTGTTTTTT.

This clone was seen only once. The chain has TRBV5-6 and TRBJ2-3; 8 nucleotides line up with TRBD2. The junction had 4 bases not matched to a gene; V was cut back by 2 bases and J by 2 bases. This CDR3 has 15 amino acids. Germline V gives CDR1 SGHDT, CDR2 YYEEEE. CDR3 protein: CASSFPGGVTDTQYF. CDR3 nucleotide sequence: TGTGCCAGCAGCTTTCCGGGAGGGGTCACAGATACGCAGTATTTT.

The gene calls are TRBV6-6 and TRBJ2-1; possibly TRBD2 for D (6 bases). Germline-derived CDR1 and CDR2 are MNHNY and SVGAGI (reference sequence). The ends were cut back, 8 bases at V and 4 bases at J, with 9 bases in the middle. The CDR3 consists of 12 residues. The CDR3 loop reads CASASVYNEQFF. The CDR3 DNA is TGTGCCAGCGCTAGCGTTTACAATGAGCAGTTCTTC.

The chain employs TRBV18 and TRBJ1-2, with D possibly TRBD1 on 6 matching bases. Germline CDR1 is KGHSH and CDR2 is LQKENI. The V end lost 3 bases, the J end lost 3 bases, and 11 bases lay between the germline ends. This CDR3 has 14 amino acids. This CDR3 reads CASSPSPGDYGYTF. In nucleotides, the CDR3 is TGTGCCAGCTCACCGTCGCCAGGGGACTATGGCTACACCTTC.

The rearrangement uses TRBV5-1 and TRBJ2-7, with D possibly being TRBD2 (6 bases). Germline loops: CDR1 SGHRS, CDR2 YFSETQ. The CDR3 runs 14 residues. Between the trimmed V and J ends, which lost 0 bases and 5 bases, there was a span of 12 bases. CDR3 residues: CASSLAGGANEQYF. CDR3 coding DNA: TGCGCCAGCAGCTTGGCCGGGGGAGCGAACGAGCAGTACTTC.

CDR3 coding DNA: TGTGCCAGTAGTGCCGGGACAGGATTATCCTACGAGCAGTACTTC. As protein: CASSAGTGLSYEQYF. The chain is built from TRBV19 and TRBJ2-7, with 8 bases fitting TRBD1. This CDR3 spans 15 amino acids. J was trimmed by 1 base and V by 5 bases; bases with no gene match: 7. Germline V CDR1 and CDR2: LNHDA, SQIVND (reference sequence).

The V call is TRBV15, the J call TRBJ2-7; D might be TRBD2 (6 bases). Germline V gives CDR1 LNHNV, CDR2 YYDKDF (reference sequence). V lost 6 bases and J lost 4, with 13 bases in between. The CDR3 runs to 13 residues. This CDR3 reads CATSLAGFYEQYF. As DNA, the CDR3 is TGTGCCACCAGTCTGGCGGGATTTTACGAGCAGTACTTC.

The V call is TRBV19, the J call TRBJ1-2; TRBD1 aligns across 8 bases. Germline loops: CDR1 LNHDA, CDR2 SQIVND (reference sequence). With V trimmed by 4 bases and J by 8 bases, 9 bases remained unmatched. There are 14 residues in the CDR3. CDR3 loop: CASSTAAGGQGYTF. CDR3 sequence (DNA): TGTGCCAGTAGTACGGCGGCAGGGGGCCAAGGCTACACCTTC.

The chain couples TRBV2 to TRBJ2-2; D not certain. Per the germline V gene, CDR1 is SNHLY and CDR2 is FYNNEI. Between the trimmed V and J ends, which lost 4 bases and 4 bases, there was a span of 13 bases. The CDR3 loop spans 15 amino acids. CDR3 in amino acids: CASSARLPVTGELFF. CDR3 sequence (DNA): TGTGCCAGCAGTGCCCGCCTACCCGTCACCGGGGAGCTGTTTTTT. Full variable domain (rest looked up from reference TRBV2 and TRBJ2-2): EPEVTQTPSHQVTQMGQEVILRCVPISNHLYFYWYRQILGQKVEFLVSFYNNEISEKSEIFDDQFSVERPDGSNFTLKIRSTKLEDSAMYFCASSARLPVTGELFFGEGSRLTVL.

The rearrangement joins TRBV4-1 to TRBJ2-1; 10 bases fit TRBD2. Germline V CDR1 and CDR2: MGHRA, YSYEKL. The J segment lost 6 bases and the V segment lost 2 bases, leaving 7 bases of the junction unmatched. The CDR3 length is 16 residues. The DNA for the CDR3 is TGCGCCAGCAGCCAAAGTTCTAGCGGGAGTCGCAATGAGCAGTTCTTC. It encodes CASSQSSSGSRNEQFF.

The V and J genes are TRBV5-6 and TRBJ2-3; TRBD2 might be the D (5 bases). Germline V gene sequence: CDR1 SGHDT, CDR2 YYEEEE. The CDR3 is 15 amino acids. With 7 bases removed from V and 3 bases from J, the gap between germline ends came to 18 bases. The DNA for the CDR3 is TGTGCCAGCCGCCTCGGGGAAGGTTTGACAGATACGCAGTATTTT. Protein sequence: CASRLGEGLTDTQYF.

The V and J genes are TRBV29-1 and TRBJ2-7; TRBD2 matches 8 bases. Trimming removed 7 bases from V and 4 bases from J; junction bases left unmatched: 12. The CDR3 has 14 residues. CDR1 and CDR2 (germline): SQVTM, ANQGSEA. The CDR3 DNA is TGCAGCGCGTCGGCGGGGGGCGCTTGGTACGAGCAGTACTTC. This translates into CSASAGGAWYEQYF.

This clone showed up just a few times. CDR3 loop: CASSSQGAGYSYEQYF. DNA for the CDR3: TGCGCCAGCAGCTCACAGGGGGCGGGATACTCCTACGAGCAGTACTTC. This rearrangement joins TRBV5-1 to TRBJ2-7; the match to TRBD1 covers 9 bases. This CDR3 has 16 residues. Germline loops: CDR1 SGHRS, CDR2 YFSETQ. The V and J ends lost 3 bases and 0 bases, in that order; junction bases with no gene match: 7.

The chain uses TRBV5-1 and TRBJ2-5; perhaps TRBD1 as D (6 bases). CDR1 is SGHRS, CDR2 YFSETQ, per germline. The CDR3 totals 14 residues. The V gene lost 0 bases and the J gene lost 4 bases, with 10 bases spanning the gap. Written as DNA, the CDR3 is TGCGCCAGCAGCTTGGAGGCGACAGGAGAGACCCAGTACTTC. Its translation is CASSLEATGETQYF.

The genes are TRBV7-2 and TRBJ1-3, with a weak D call TRBD1 (5 bases). The CDR3 runs 17 residues. Germline CDR1 reads SGHTA; CDR2 reads FQGNSA. Trimming stripped 2 bases from V and 1 base from J, with 15 bases between. CDR3 coding DNA: TGTGCCAGCAGCTTAATCGGCGGGGGGACGTCTGGAAACACCATATATTTT. Protein: CASSLIGGGTSGNTIYF.

This chain joins TRBV29-1 and TRBJ1-2; D call uncertain. The CDR3 length is 13 residues. V lost 3 bases to trimming and J lost 3 bases, with 11 bases between them. Germline V lookup: CDR1 SQVTM, CDR2 ANQGSEA. As DNA, the CDR3 is TGCAGCGTTGAGCCCGACAACCACTATGGCTACACCTTC. Encoded protein: CSVEPDNHYGYTF.

With regard to this clone: A read error may account for a junction end that differs from germline. This rearrangement joins TRBV5-6 to TRBJ2-1, with 14 positions matching TRBD2. Germline CDR1 SGHDT, CDR2 YYEEEE. This CDR3 is built from 14 residues. CDR3 loop: CASSLTSGRAFRIF. CDR3 in DNA: TGTGCCAGCAGCCTGACTAGCGGGAGGGCCTTCCGGATCTTC.

The chain has TRBV6-5 and TRBJ1-5, with TRBD1 as a possible D gene (5 bases). V was cut by 0 bases and J by 2 bases, with 5 bases left in between. The CDR3 is 14 residues long. CDR1 is MNHEY and CDR2 is SVGAGI in the germline V gene. CDR3 region: CASSYSGGNQPQHF. CDR3 DNA sequence: TGTGCCAGCAGTTACTCAGGGGGCAATCAGCCCCAGCATTTT.

The chain combines TRBV27 with TRBJ2-7; TRBD2 agrees at 8 bases. The CDR3 runs 16 residues. The V gene end was trimmed by 7 bases and the J gene end by 2 bases; junction bases not matched to a gene: 13. Germline CDR1 reads MNHEY; CDR2 reads SMNVEV (reference sequence). In DNA, the CDR3 is TGTGCCAGCAAAGAGTGGAGCGGGAGTACCGCCTACGAGCAGTACTTC. Translation: CASKEWSGSTAYEQYF.

This clone occurred a few times. The chain uses TRBV30 and TRBJ2-7; 9 bases are shared with TRBD2. This CDR3 has 14 amino acids. Looked up from germline, CDR1 is GTSNPN and CDR2 is SVGIG (reference sequence). V dropped 0 bases and J dropped 4; count of bases not matched to a gene: 4. Here the CDR3 reads CAWSVVGLAYEQYF. The CDR3 region has the DNA TGTGCCTGGAGTGTAGTGGGACTAGCTTACGAGCAGTACTTC.

V usage is TRBV2 and J usage is TRBJ2-1, with 15 bases fitting TRBD2. J was trimmed by 8 bases and V by 6 bases; bases with no gene match: 5. Germline CDR1 reads SNHLY; CDR2 reads FYNNEI. This CDR3 spans 15 amino acids. The DNA of the CDR3 is TGTGCCAGCAGCGGACTAGCGGGAGGGCCGTATGAGCAGTTCTTC. It specifies CASSGLAGGPYEQFF.

The J gene is TRBJ1-2, the V gene TRBV27; D not certain. This CDR3 spans 15 amino acids. CDR1 is MNHEY, CDR2 SMNVEV, per germline (reference sequence). Trimming shortened V by 2 bases and J by 5 bases, and 15 bases separated the two germline ends. The CDR3 sequence: CASSLSLRGSYGYTF. DNA for the CDR3: TGTGCCAGCAGTTTAAGTCTACGGGGTTCGTATGGCTACACCTTC.